A selection of T cell receptor beta chains follows, all from one sample in a study of cytomegalovirus exposure and HLA in healthy donors. Generated by immunoSEQ multiplex PCR, the TCRdb table keeps only in-frame clones and is missing some. The top ten hold 2.5% to 3.5% of the sample, which has some 130,000 clones, about 85% seen once. The sequenced material came from PBMCs. The receptors were gathered from a female donor in good health and CMV-seronegative. Both conserved end residues are part of each CDR3. Rows may omit the clone size; those that give it use once, few, many or a size class.

TRBJ2-7 | few | 15 | TRBV7-2 | CASSQGQGASYEQYF
TRBJ2-4 | NA | 13 | TRBV28 | CASSPPGVDIQYF
TRBJ2-7 | NA | 14 | TRBV7-9 | CASSFSRRDYEQYF
TRBJ2-3 | NA | 14 | TRBV5-4 | CASSRRGGTDTQYF
TRBJ1-2 | NA | 14 | TRBV30 | CAWSKDRVDYGYTF
TRBJ2-7 | NA | 16 | TRBV11-2 | CASSSYGQDVSYEQYF
TRBJ2-3 | NA | 12 | TRBV11-2 | CASTTTGNTQYF
TRBJ2-1 | NA | 17 | TRBV9 | CASSVGGGVESYNEQFF
TRBJ2-3 | NA | 16 | TRBV28 | CASSRGLAGKSDTQYF
TRBJ2-3 | NA | 16 | TRBV5-6 | CASSVDRGYSTDTQYF
TRBJ1-5 | once | 15 | TRBV1 | CSRVPRPYSNQPQHF
TRBJ2-7 | NA | 12 | TRBV23-1 | CATMGQGYEQYF
TRBJ1-3 | many | 15 | TRBV5-4 | CASSLAGISGNTIYF
TRBJ1-2 | NA | 13 | TRBV10-3 | CAISELRGDGYTF
TRBJ1-1 | NA | 11 | TRBV6-6 | CASNTGAEAFF
TRBJ2-7 | few | 15 | TRBV5-5 | CASSPGPDRRYEQYF
TRBJ1-4 | NA | 13 | TRBV19 | CASSINRNEKLFF
TRBJ2-1 | NA | 15 | TRBV27 | CASSLSGGSYNEQFF
TRBJ2-7 | NA | 12 | TRBV23-1 | CASTSGTYEQYF
TRBJ2-7 | NA | 16 | TRBV19 | CASSIAPGQASGEQYF
TRBJ2-7 | NA | 13 | TRBV7-2 | CASSFEQGGEQYF
TRBJ1-2 | NA | 13 | TRBV18 | CASSPPGGYGYTF
TRBJ2-7 | NA | 15 | TRBV5-4 | CASSSRTGGGYEQYF
TRBJ1-1 | NA | 13 | TRBV5-6 | CASSLQGTLEAFF
TRBJ1-2 | NA | 16 | TRBV5-4 | CASSWETDSHNYGYTF
TRBJ1-6 | NA | 14 | TRBV2 | CASSSGTGNSPLHF
TRBJ1-5 | few | 14 | TRBV27 | CASRAGTDNQPQHF
TRBJ2-5 | NA | 17 | TRBV5-6 | CASSLGRRLAGQAAQYF
TRBJ2-2 | NA | 16 | TRBV5-1 | CASSPRTSLNTGELFF
TRBJ1-6 | NA | 15 | TRBV19 | CASSYNRGGNSPLHF
TRBJ2-7 | NA | 15 | TRBV12-5 | CASGLWRREHYEQYF
TRBJ2-3 | NA | 15 | TRBV5-1 | CASSLGGLATDTQYF
TRBJ2-4 | NA | 17 | TRBV12-1 | CASSCRTAVLAKNIQYF
TRBJ2-5 | NA | 16 | TRBV7-3 | CASGRGGGHAQETQYF
TRBJ1-1 | NA | 13 | TRBV29-1 | CSVGRDWNTEAFF
TRBJ1-2 | NA | 15 | TRBV4-1 | CASSRTEQGFYGYTF
TRBJ1-1 | NA | 12 | TRBV10-3 | CAIGEVSTEAFF
TRBJ2-5 | NA | 17 | TRBV28 | CASSFLLGYGLQETQYF
TRBJ2-1 | NA | 14 | TRBV10-3 | CAISGASGKNEQFF
TRBJ2-1 | NA | 14 | TRBV13 | CASSLRGLVNEQFF
TRBJ2-3 | once | 14 | TRBV15 | CATSLGGSPDTQYF
TRBJ2-3 | NA | 15 | TRBV5-1 | CASSPTSGSTDTQYF
TRBJ2-7 | NA | 12 | TRBV11-2 | CASSLNLNEQYF
TRBJ1-2 | NA | 15 | TRBV9 | CASSVGGQRNYGYTF
TRBJ1-5 | NA | 15 | TRBV6-1 | CASNTRPSGEQPQHF
TRBJ2-2 | NA | 13 | TRBV28 | CASRAPGNGELFF
TRBJ1-1 | NA | 12 | TRBV5-4 | CASSFGNTEAFF
TRBJ2-2 | NA | 16 | TRBV28 | CASSTQGERVTGELFF
TRBJ2-3 | few | 15 | TRBV15 | CATSREGLSTDTQYF
TRBJ2-1 | NA | 16 | TRBV19 | CASTYHGGQGRNEQFF
TRBJ2-7 | NA | 14 | TRBV11-2 | CASSPGQGIYEQYF
TRBJ2-7 | NA | 14 | TRBV5-4 | CASGSGTAPYEQYF
TRBJ1-1 | NA | 15 | TRBV29-1 | CSVGRVSPGNTEAFF